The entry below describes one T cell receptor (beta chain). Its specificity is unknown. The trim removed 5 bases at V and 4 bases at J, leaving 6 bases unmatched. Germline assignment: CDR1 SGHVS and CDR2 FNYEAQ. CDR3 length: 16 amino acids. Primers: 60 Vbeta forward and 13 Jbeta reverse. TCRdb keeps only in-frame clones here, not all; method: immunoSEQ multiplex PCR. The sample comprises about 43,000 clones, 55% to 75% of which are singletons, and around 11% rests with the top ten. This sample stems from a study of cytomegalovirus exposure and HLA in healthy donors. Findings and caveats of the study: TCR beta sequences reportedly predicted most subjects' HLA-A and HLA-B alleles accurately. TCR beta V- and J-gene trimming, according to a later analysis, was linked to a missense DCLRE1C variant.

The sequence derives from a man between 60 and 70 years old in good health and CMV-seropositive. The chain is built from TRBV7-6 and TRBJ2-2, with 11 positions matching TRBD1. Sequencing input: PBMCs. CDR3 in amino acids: CASSPGTGGSTGELFF. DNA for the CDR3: TGTGCCAGCAGCCCAGGGACAGGGGGAAGCACCGGGGAGCTGTTTTTT. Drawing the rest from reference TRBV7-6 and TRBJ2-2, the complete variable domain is GAGVSQSPRYKVTKRGQDVALRCDPISGHVSLYWYRQALGQGPEFLTYFNYEAQQDKSGLPNDRFSAERPEGSISTLTIQRTEQRDSAMYRCASSPGTGGSTGELFFGEGSRLTVL.